The present entry profiles one TCR beta chain with its context. What it binds is unknown. The sample originates from a study of Ad26.COV2.S vaccination and SARS-CoV-2 variants. Some clones are missing from TCRdb's copy, which holds only in-frame ones; the method was immunoSEQ multiplex PCR. Found here are nearly 95,000 clones, less than 85% of them singletons; the top ten hold 16%. The CDR3 sequence is 14 residues long. J was trimmed by 3 bases and V by 5 bases; bases with no gene match: 7. Germline lookup yields CDR1 MNHEY and CDR2 SMNVEV (reference sequence). General study findings and limits: Those who received vaccine or placebo ended up with similar non-spike TCR breadth.

This clonotype was sampled from a human donor who had recovered from COVID-19. This sample comprised peripheral blood, obtained after recovery from COVID-19. V and J are TRBV27 and TRBJ2-7; 7 bases align to TRBD1. Here the CDR3 reads CASSPLQGIYEQYF. The CDR3 DNA sequence: TGTGCCAGCAGTCCCTTACAGGGGATCTACGAGCAGTACTTC.